This T cell receptor (beta chain) is from a study of CD8+ T cells in alopecia areata. At the level of the study: Patients in the treated group were given tofacitinib by mouth, 5 to 10 mg twice a day.

Study-wide points: Scalp lesions, especially in alopecia totalis/universalis, had higher clonality than normal scalp. Normal skin contains resident alphabeta T cells, and these are also sequenced in scalp samples.

Those with alopecia areata gave lesional scalp punch biopsies and peripheral blood. The sequencing template was cDNA reverse transcribed from extracted RNA. Libraries were prepared by immunoSEQ multiplex PCR; TCRdb keeps only in-frame clonotypes and omits some of them. The profile shows 150,000 to 200,000 clones, 59% of them singletons. Of note for this clone: What it binds is unknown.

The input for sequencing was CD4+ T cells sorted from blood, taken at week 0. The TCR sequence derives from a human donor with alopecia areata.

The CDR3 DNA reads as TGTGCCAGCAGTGAAGGCGCGGTGGGTTCACCCCTCCACTTT. It translates to CASSEGAVGSPLHF. The genes are TRBV2 and TRBJ1-6; D gene unclear. The length of the CDR3 is 14 residues. Germline V gene lookup returns CDR1 SNHLY and CDR2 FYNNEI. The V end lost 1 base, the J end lost 9 bases, and 10 bases lay between the germline ends.